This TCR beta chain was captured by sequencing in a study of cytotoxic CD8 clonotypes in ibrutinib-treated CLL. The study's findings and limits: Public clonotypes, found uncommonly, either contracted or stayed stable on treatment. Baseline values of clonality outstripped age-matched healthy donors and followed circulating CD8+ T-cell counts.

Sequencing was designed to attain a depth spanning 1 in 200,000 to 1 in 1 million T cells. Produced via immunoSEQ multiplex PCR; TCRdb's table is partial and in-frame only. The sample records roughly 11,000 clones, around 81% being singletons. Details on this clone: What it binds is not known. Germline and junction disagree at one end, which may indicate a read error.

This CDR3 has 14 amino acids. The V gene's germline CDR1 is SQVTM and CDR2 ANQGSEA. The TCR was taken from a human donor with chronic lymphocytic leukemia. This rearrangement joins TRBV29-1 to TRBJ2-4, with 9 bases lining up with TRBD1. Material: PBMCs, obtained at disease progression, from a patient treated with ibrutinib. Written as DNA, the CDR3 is TGCAGCGTGGAAGACAGGGGGGCCAAAAACATTCAGTACTTC. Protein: CSVEDRGAKNIQYF.